These 15 T cell receptor beta chains originate from one sample sequenced in a study of beta chain features in type 1 diabetes. What these receptors recognize is not known. Sequenced material consisted of expressed TCRB transcripts (all of the isolated RNA was reverse transcribed). Produced via immunoSEQ multiplex PCR; TCRdb's table is partial and in-frame only. This sample carries some 140,000 clones, about 10% of them seen once, and the ten largest clones take approximately 0.7%. Notes on the study in general: Among all four CD4+ subsets, Type 1 diabetes patients had TCRB CDR3s that were moderately but significantly shorter.

The sample taken for sequencing was central memory CD4+ T cells from blood. These TCRs come from a man aged 25-45 years with type 1 diabetes.

The chain has TRBV30 and TRBJ2-1; 8 bases line up with TRBD2. CDR3 length: 16 amino acids. V dropped 3 bases and J dropped 0; count of bases not matched to a gene: 7. The V gene's germline CDR1 is GTSNPN and CDR2 SVGIG (reference sequence). This CDR3 reads CAWSPPGGPSYNEQFF. The CDR3 DNA follows: TGTGCCTGGAGCCCCCCGGGGGGGCCCTCCTACAATGAGCAGTTCTTC.

The chain carries TRBV29-1 and TRBJ2-3, with D perhaps matching TRBD2 (5 bases). The CDR3 covers 12 residues. Trimming removed 0 bases from V and 8 bases from J, with 9 bases in between. CDR1 and CDR2 from the germline V gene are SQVTM and ANQGSEA. The CDR3 reads CSVEDLTSTQYF. The CDR3 DNA sequence: TGCAGCGTTGAAGATCTCACTAGTACGCAGTATTTT.

This clone was observed a handful of times. The V gene is TRBV11-2, the J gene TRBJ2-5; the match to TRBD2 covers 14 bases. CDR1 is SGHAT, CDR2 FQNNGV, per germline. V was clipped by 6 bases and J by 5 bases; unmatched bases: 8. The CDR3 has 16 residues. CDR3 in DNA: TGTGCCAGCAGACCGGGACTAGCGGGGGAGAGGGAGACCCAGTACTTC. Translation: CASRPGLAGERETQYF.

V and J are TRBV7-9 and TRBJ1-2; a possible D gene is TRBD1 (5 bases). Trimming shortened V by 3 bases and J by 3 bases, and 8 bases separated the two germline ends. In germline, CDR1 is SEHNR, CDR2 FQNEAQ (reference sequence). The length of the CDR3 is 13 residues. CDR3 amino acids: CASSFFRDYGYTF. The CDR3, as DNA: TGTGCCAGCAGCTTCTTCAGGGACTATGGCTACACCTTC.

The chain uses TRBV28 and TRBJ1-1; TRBD1 matches 9 bases. J was trimmed by 11 bases and V by 3 bases; bases with no gene match: 4. The germline CDR1 and CDR2 sequences are MDHEN and SYDVKM. This CDR3 spans 12 amino acids. The CDR3 DNA is TGTGCCAGCAGTTTGGAACAGGGGGCGGCTTTCTTT. It specifies CASSLEQGAAFF.

This clone was recorded a few times. CDR3 DNA sequence: TGTGCCTGGAGTAAAAAGGGGATCGGAACTGAAGCTTTCTTT. Its translation: CAWSKKGIGTEAFF. The chain recombines TRBV30 with TRBJ1-1; the D gene is possibly TRBD1 (5 bases). The germline CDR1 and CDR2 sequences are GTSNPN and SVGIG (reference sequence). Trimming pared 2 bases from V and 5 bases from J, leaving 15 bases between. The CDR3 runs 14 residues.

This clone turned up a few times. V usage is TRBV6-5 and J usage is TRBJ2-7; 9 bases align to TRBD2. V was clipped by 10 bases and J by 5 bases; unmatched bases: 12. The CDR3 is made up of 14 amino acids. The germline V gene encodes CDR1 MNHEY and CDR2 SVGAGI. The CDR3 reads CATRGASGAHEQYF. CDR3 coding DNA: TGTGCCACCCGGGGGGCTAGCGGGGCCCACGAGCAGTACTTC.

This clone was detected only a few times. This chain links TRBV11-1 with TRBJ2-3, with 7 bases identical to TRBD2. Unmatched junction bases numbered 9, after V lost 8 bases and J lost 4 bases. Per the germline V gene, CDR1 is SGHAT and CDR2 is FQDESV (reference sequence). This CDR3 region has 14 residues. CDR3 sequence (DNA): TGTGCCAGCGGAGTGAGCGGGGCTTCAGATACGCAGTATTTT. Protein: CASGVSGASDTQYF.

This clone was counted a few times. This chain joins TRBV5-1 and TRBJ2-5, with a tentative D call TRBD2 (6 bases). Trimming removed 7 bases at V and 5 bases at J, with 15 bases between. CDR3 length equals 13 residues. Germline CDR1 is SGHRS and CDR2 is YFSETQ. As DNA, the CDR3 is TGCGCCAGCGCCCTGCGGAGGGGTGAGACCCAGTACTTC. It specifies CASALRRGETQYF.

This clone was counted at least ten times. CDR3 DNA: TGTGCCTGGAGCCTAACTAGCGGGGGTGAGACCCAGTACTTC. Its protein product is CAWSLTSGGETQYF. This chain uses TRBV30 with TRBJ2-5; TRBD2 aligns across 11 bases. V shed 3 bases and J 5 bases; nucleotides not matched to a gene: 5. The germline gives CDR1 GTSNPN, CDR2 SVGIG (reference sequence). This CDR3 region has 14 residues.

CDR3 amino acids: CASSKTGAPPQHF. As DNA, the CDR3 is TGTGCCAGCAGTAAAACAGGGGCTCCCCCCCAGCATTTT. The V and J genes are TRBV27 and TRBJ1-5; 7 bases are a match to TRBD1. The CDR3 spans 13 residues. CDR1 and CDR2 (germline): MNHEY, SMNVEV (reference sequence). The V and J ends lost 5 bases and 10 bases, in that order; junction bases with no gene match: 8.

This clone turned up a few times. The chain uses TRBV29-1 and TRBJ2-7; 9 nucleotides match TRBD1. The V gene end was trimmed by 4 bases and the J gene end by 3 bases; junction bases not matched to a gene: 4. The CDR3 runs 13 residues. From germline, CDR1 is SQVTM and CDR2 ANQGSEA. In DNA form, the CDR3 reads TGCAGCGTTGGTACAGGGGGCTACTACGAGCAGTACTTC. The encoded protein is CSVGTGGYYEQYF.

The chain uses TRBV7-9 and TRBJ2-2, with TRBD2 as a possible D gene (5 bases). V was pared by 5 bases and J by 6 bases, with 13 bases between. From germline, CDR1 is SEHNR and CDR2 FQNEAQ (reference sequence). This CDR3 spans 14 amino acids. The CDR3 DNA sequence: TGTGCCAGCAGCCCAATTCGGGGATCCGGGGAGCTGTTTTTT. Translating it yields CASSPIRGSGELFF.

The chain uses TRBV29-1 and TRBJ2-3; 9 bases align to TRBD1. V trimming: 3 bases; J trimming: 3 bases; junction bases outside the gene matches: 4. Germline CDR1 is SQVTM and CDR2 is ANQGSEA. This CDR3 comprises 14 residues. Here the CDR3 reads CSVDLDRGTDTQYF. CDR3 in DNA: TGCAGCGTTGACCTGGACAGGGGTACAGATACGCAGTATTTT.

This clone has more than one count but fewer than ten. The gene calls are TRBV9 and TRBJ2-1; the match to TRBD2 covers 13 bases. Germline loops: CDR1 SGDLS, CDR2 YYNGEE. This CDR3 comprises 17 residues. The ends lost 0 bases at V and 7 bases at J; junction bases unmatched: 7. CDR3 sequence: CASSVAIGTSGANEQFF. The CDR3 region has the DNA TGTGCCAGCAGCGTAGCTATCGGGACTAGCGGGGCGAATGAGCAGTTCTTC.